A selection of T cell receptor beta chains follows, all from one sample in a study of OX40 agonist ivuxolimab in advanced cancers. Sequenced by immunoSEQ multiplex PCR; TCRdb stores in-frame clones only, minus some. This sample has 35,000 to 50,000 clones, with around 84% found just once. The input for sequencing was CD4+ or CD8+ T cells sorted from blood, taken in a trial of the OX40 agonist ivuxolimab. The receptor set was obtained from an adult with an advanced solid tumor such as melanoma, head and neck, liver or kidney cancer. Each CDR3 is given with its conserved first and last residue. A D gene is named only where the DNA matches it firmly. A row's size may be missing; if present it is once, few, many or a size class.

CDR3 DNA	CDR3 protein	D gene	clone size	J gene	V gene
TGTGCCAGCAGCTTATGGACAGGTCAAGCACCTTCTGAAGCTTTCTTT	CASSLWTGQAPSEAFF	TRBD1	.	TRBJ1-1	TRBV11-2
TGCGCCAGCAGCCAAGATGGCTACGAGCAGTACTTC	CASSQDGYEQYF	.	.	TRBJ2-7	TRBV4-1
TGTGCCAGTAGTATAGTAGCGAACACTGAAGCTTTCTTT	CASSIVANTEAFF	.	.	TRBJ1-1	TRBV19
TGTGCCAGCAGCTACGGAGGACTCGGTAATTCACCCCTCCACTTT	CASSYGGLGNSPLHF	.	.	TRBJ1-6	TRBV9
TGTGCCAGCAGTTACTCAGGGGTGGGCGCAGATACGCAGTATTTT	CASSYSGVGADTQYF	.	medium-sized	TRBJ2-3	TRBV6-5
TGTGCCAGCAGCTCACAGGACGGGGAGCAGTTCTTC	CASSSQDGEQFF	.	.	TRBJ2-1	TRBV9
TGTGCCAGCCGGTGGTACGGGTCGGGTTTAGGGGAAGCTTTCTTT	CASRWYGSGLGEAFF	.	.	TRBJ1-1	TRBV5-4
TGTGCCAGCTCACCTGACAGGTCGGAGCAGTTCTTC	CASSPDRSEQFF	.	.	TRBJ2-1	TRBV18
TGTGCCAGCAGCTTGGAGCTGGTAATGGATCACACTGAAGCTTTCTTT	CASSLELVMDHTEAFF	.	.	TRBJ1-1	TRBV5-6
TGTGCCATCAGTGAATTGAGAAACACTGAAGCTTTCTTT	CAISELRNTEAFF	.	.	TRBJ1-1	TRBV10-3
TGCAGCGTTGAAGATGCGGGACAGTCTGGAAACACCATATATTTT	CSVEDAGQSGNTIYF	TRBD1	.	TRBJ1-3	TRBV29-1
TGTGCCAGCAGCATAGGGCCGGGGAATAGCAATCAGCCCCAGCATTTT	CASSIGPGNSNQPQHF	.	.	TRBJ1-5	TRBV28
TGTGCCAGCAGCTTAGGTCAGGGTCACACCGGGGAGCTGTTTTTT	CASSLGQGHTGELFF	.	.	TRBJ2-2	TRBV5-6
TGTGCCAGCAGTTACGGCAAACATCAGCCCCAGCATTTT	CASSYGKHQPQHF	.	.	TRBJ1-5	TRBV6-5
TGCGCCAGCAGCCAAGTGATAGGGGGCGCTGACATTCAGTACTTC	CASSQVIGGADIQYF	TRBD1	.	TRBJ2-4	TRBV4-1
TGTGCTAGTGGTTTCCAAGGGGGCGGCTACAATGAGCAGTTCTTC	CASGFQGGGYNEQFF	TRBD1	.	TRBJ2-1	TRBV12-5
TGTGCCAGCAGCACCCGGGAGGTCGTTCCCCGGAGCGAGCAGTTCTTC	CASSTREVVPRSEQFF	TRBD2	.	TRBJ2-1	TRBV7-9
TGTGCCAGCAACGGACTAGCGGGGGGGCCGTCCTACAATGAGCAGTTCTTC	CASNGLAGGPSYNEQFF	TRBD2	.	TRBJ2-1	TRBV9
TGTGCCAGCAGCCCGAAGGGGGCTGGAAACACCATATATTTT	CASSPKGAGNTIYF	.	.	TRBJ1-3	TRBV7-6
TGTGCCAGTGGGACAGTTGTTGAGCAGTACTTC	CASGTVVEQYF	TRBD1	once	TRBJ2-7	TRBV28